This T cell receptor beta chain was captured in a study of Ad26.COV2.S vaccination and SARS-CoV-2 variants. Only in-frame clones appear in the TCRdb table, and some are missing; sequencing was by immunoSEQ multiplex PCR. The sample lists hundreds of thousands of clones, roughly 90% seen once, with over 1.3% in the top ten. Stated treatment: around 19 received Ad26.COV2.S at low or high dose, single or two shots; several received placebo; per-sample allocation not given. It was on day 63 after the first vaccine or placebo injection that samples were taken. The CDR3 spans 15 residues. The source material was peripheral blood, sampled in a trial of Ad26.COV2.S vaccine versus placebo. The V call is TRBV21-1, the J call TRBJ1-4; the table's D call of TRBD1 was not tested on the DNA. TRBV21-1 is reported as a pseudogene. This TCR came from a person between 18 and 60 years old who received the Ad26.COV2.S COVID-19 vaccine or a placebo. CDR3 loop: CASSRARTGWEKLFF. DNA for the CDR3: TGTGCCAGCAGCAGGGCACGGACAGGTTGGGAAAAACTGTTTTTT.